The present T cell receptor beta chain was sequenced within a study of T cells after yellow fever vaccination. Study details: The fractions with low cell numbers were processed using SMART-Seq v4 Ultra Low Input. Findings and caveats of the study: Although the secondary response was weaker, it peaked faster, at day 5 versus 15.

Only a few counts were recorded for this clonotype. Its specificity is not known. MiXCR, applied by TCRdb to the 5' RACE reads, yields one record per CDR3 protein. Of 500,000 to 650,000 distinct CDR3 sequences in the sample, 17% were seen once. The V and J ends lost 2 bases and 4 bases, in that order; junction bases with no gene match: 3. CDR3 length: 15 residues. Germline V lookup: CDR1 KGHSH, CDR2 LQKENI. This TCR came from a man between 18 and 29 years old who received the YFV17D yellow fever vaccine. V usage is TRBV18 and J usage is TRBJ2-3, with 10 bases that match TRBD1. The starting material was PBMCs, obtained about 5 days after the first yellow fever vaccination. The CDR3 protein is CASSPGTGAPDTQYF. Written as DNA, the CDR3 is TGTGCCAGCTCACCAGGGACAGGGGCTCCAGATACGCAGTATTTT.